This is a list of T cell receptor beta chains from one sample in a study of blood T cell repertoires in COVID-19. The repertoire was sequenced with immunoSEQ multiplex PCR; TCRdb's copy has only in-frame clones and lacks some. The sample records around 120,000 clones, approximately 80% being singletons. Sequenced material: peripheral blood. These receptors all stem from a man aged 70 or older with acute or convalescent COVID-19. CDR3s include the opening cysteine and the closing phenylalanine or tryptophan. A D gene is named only where the DNA matches it firmly. Clone size is not always given. Where it is, it says once, few, many or a class for expanded clones.

.	TRBV5-5	TRBJ2-3	.	CASRQGVSDTQYF	TGTGCCAGCAGGCAAGGGGTGTCAGATACGCAGTATTTT
.	TRBV6-7	TRBJ2-7	.	CATVIGGTVSYEQYF	TGTGCCACCGTTATTGGGGGCACCGTCTCCTACGAGCAGTACTTC
.	TRBV5-1	TRBJ1-2	TRBD1	CASSQRGQNYGYTF	TGCGCCAGCAGCCAAAGGGGACAGAACTATGGCTACACCTTC
.	TRBV5-4	TRBJ2-5	.	CASSLIQGGRETQYF	TGTGCCAGCAGCTTGATTCAGGGGGGTCGAGAGACCCAGTACTTC
.	TRBV29-1	TRBJ2-5	.	CSALRTTQETQYF	TGCAGCGCCCTTCGGACAACCCAAGAGACCCAGTACTTC
.	TRBV6-1	TRBJ2-7	.	CASSETGSYEQYF	TGTGCCAGCAGTGAGACGGGCTCCTACGAGCAGTACTTC
once	TRBV19	TRBJ2-1	TRBD2	CASSASGGIYNEQFF	TGTGCCAGTAGTGCTAGCGGGGGTATTTACAATGAGCAGTTCTTC
.	TRBV5-4	TRBJ2-1	TRBD2	CASSLAGGNEQFF	TGTGCCAGCAGCCTAGCGGGGGGCAATGAGCAGTTCTTC
.	TRBV2	TRBJ2-3	.	CASSEAGPDTQYF	TGTGCCAGCAGTGAAGCGGGGCCAGATACGCAGTATTTT
.	TRBV30	TRBJ1-1	.	CAWSRQQNTEAFF	TGTGCCTGGAGCAGACAGCAGAACACTGAAGCTTTCTTT
.	TRBV5-4	TRBJ1-2	.	CASSWAGKGYGYTF	TGTGCCAGCAGCTGGGCAGGGAAGGGCTATGGCTACACCTTC
.	TRBV5-1	TRBJ1-5	TRBD1	CASRPTGGWEQPQHF	TGCGCCAGCAGGCCTACAGGGGGCTGGGAGCAGCCCCAGCATTTT
.	TRBV5-6	TRBJ2-5	TRBD1	CASSLRVTGPETQYF	TGTGCCAGCAGCTTGAGAGTGACAGGGCCAGAGACCCAGTACTTC
once	TRBV28	TRBJ2-1	TRBD1	CASTRGDRGHNEQFF	TGTGCCAGCACTAGAGGGGACAGGGGTCACAATGAGCAGTTCTTC
.	TRBV6-5	TRBJ1-3	.	CASSYTGSSGNTIYF	TGTGCCAGCAGTTACACAGGGAGCTCTGGAAACACCATATATTTT
.	TRBV7-9	TRBJ1-6	.	CASSLGAGPNSPLHF	TGTGCCAGCAGCTTAGGGGCGGGGCCGAATTCACCCCTCCACTTT
.	TRBV27	TRBJ2-3	.	CASSYSTPPNTQYF	TGTGCCAGCAGTTATAGTACTCCCCCGAATACGCAGTATTTT
.	TRBV5-1	TRBJ1-6	TRBD1	CASSSRTGGRGTPLHF	TGCGCCAGCAGCTCCAGGACAGGGGGCCGCGGTACACCCCTCCACTTT
once	TRBV5-1	TRBJ2-7	.	CASSLAIANPREQYF	TGCGCCAGCAGCTTGGCGATAGCCAACCCTCGCGAGCAGTACTTC
.	TRBV6-5	TRBJ1-2	TRBD1	CASSRDRAYGYTF	TGTGCCAGCAGCCGGGACAGAGCCTATGGCTACACCTTC
.	TRBV29-1	TRBJ2-5	.	CSGGVQETQYF	TGCAGCGGCGGGGTCCAAGAGACCCAGTACTTC
.	TRBV19	TRBJ2-3	.	CASSIVGVTQYF	TGTGCCAGTAGTATAGTAGGAGTTACGCAGTATTTT
.	TRBV7-2	TRBJ2-2	.	CASGYGWGGGTGELFF	TGTGCCAGCGGATACGGCTGGGGGGGCGGTACCGGGGAGCTGTTTTTT
.	TRBV6-5	TRBJ2-2	TRBD2	CATRASGGAGELFF	TGTGCCACCAGGGCTAGCGGGGGGGCCGGGGAGCTGTTTTTT
.	TRBV18	TRBJ1-1	TRBD1	CASLNTGGDNTEAFF	TGTGCCAGCTTGAATACAGGGGGCGATAACACTGAAGCTTTCTTT
.	TRBV6-4	TRBJ2-1	TRBD2	CASSEAGGHNEQFF	TGTGCCAGCAGTGAAGCGGGGGGGCACAATGAGCAGTTCTTC
.	TRBV20-1	TRBJ2-1	TRBD2	CSASAGTSGGNEQFF	TGCAGTGCTAGTGCCGGGACTAGCGGGGGGAATGAGCAGTTCTTC
.	TRBV7-2	TRBJ2-2	TRBD2	CASSFTSGGPGELFF	TGTGCCAGCAGCTTCACTAGCGGGGGGCCCGGGGAGCTGTTTTTT
once	TRBV5-1	TRBJ2-7	TRBD1	CASSRPDRAAYEQYF	TGCGCCAGCAGCCGTCCGGACAGGGCAGCCTACGAGCAGTACTTC
few	TRBV5-6	TRBJ1-5	.	CASRGGGPTSNQPQHF	TGTGCCAGCAGAGGGGGGGGCCCCACCAGCAATCAGCCCCAGCATTTT
.	TRBV3-1/TRBV3-2	TRBJ2-5	TRBD2	CASSQGLAGGQETQYF	TGTGCCAGCAGCCAGGGACTAGCGGGGGGACAAGAGACCCAGTACTTC
.	TRBV9	TRBJ2-7	.	CASSLSYEQYF	TGTGCCAGCAGTCTCTCCTACGAGCAGTACTTC